This T cell receptor beta chain was profiled in a study of post-analysis software for immune sequencing data. Looking at the study overall: Relapsing-remitting, secondary progressive and progressive-relapsing forms of multiple sclerosis all featured among disease courses.

A word on this clonotype: Its antigen is undetermined.

With 3 bases clipped from V and 4 bases from J, the junction kept 3 bases outside the gene matches. Germline assignment: CDR1 DFQATT and CDR2 SNEGSKA (reference sequence). The CDR3 totals 14 residues. Unique molecular identifiers had been added to the TCR beta cDNA libraries. Input populations of roughly 0.85 to 11 million T cells gave rise to around 500,000 cDNA molecules. In TCRdb, the PCR reads were re-called with MiXCR into one record per CDR3 protein. This sample yields about 810,000 distinct CDR3 sequences, of which roughly 50% are seen a single time; approximately 4.5% belongs to the top ten. General observations from the study: F measure grouped same-batch samples tightly together. Patients showed TRBV5-6, TRBV5-1 and TRBV20-1 among five TRBV segments more frequent than in controls. Compared against controls, patients with multiple sclerosis displayed significantly lower normalized Chao1 diversity.

The sequenced material came from blood. The chain employs TRBV20-1 and TRBJ2-3, with 11 bases that match TRBD2. This clonotype originated in a girl aged 10-17 years with multiple sclerosis. This CDR3 is CSASRLAGSDTQYF. The CDR3 region has the DNA TGCAGTGCTAGCAGACTAGCGGGGTCAGATACGCAGTATTTT.